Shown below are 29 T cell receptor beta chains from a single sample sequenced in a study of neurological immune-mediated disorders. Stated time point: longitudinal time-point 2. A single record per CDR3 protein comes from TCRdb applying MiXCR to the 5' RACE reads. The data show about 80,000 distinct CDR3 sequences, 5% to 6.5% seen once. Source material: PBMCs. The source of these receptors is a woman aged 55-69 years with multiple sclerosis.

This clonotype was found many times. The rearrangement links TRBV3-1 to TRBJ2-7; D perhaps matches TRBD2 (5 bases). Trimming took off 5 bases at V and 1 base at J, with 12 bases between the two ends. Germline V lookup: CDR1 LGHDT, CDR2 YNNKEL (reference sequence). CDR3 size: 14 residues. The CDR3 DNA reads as TGTGCCAGCAGCTTCGGGGAAGGTTCCTACGAGCAGTACTTC. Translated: CASSFGEGSYEQYF.

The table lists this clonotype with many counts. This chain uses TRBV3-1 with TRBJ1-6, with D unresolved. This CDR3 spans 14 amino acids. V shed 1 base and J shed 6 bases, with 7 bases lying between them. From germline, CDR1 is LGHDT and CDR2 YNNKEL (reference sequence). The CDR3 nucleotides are TGTGCCAGCAGCCAAGGACGGGGTAATTCACCCCTCCACTTT. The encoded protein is CASSQGRGNSPLHF.

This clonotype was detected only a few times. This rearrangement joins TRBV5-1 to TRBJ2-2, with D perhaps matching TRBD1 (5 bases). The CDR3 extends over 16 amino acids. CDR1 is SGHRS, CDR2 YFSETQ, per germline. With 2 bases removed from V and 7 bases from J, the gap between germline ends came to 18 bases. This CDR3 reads CASSFNPAGQGGELFF. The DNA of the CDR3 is TGCGCCAGCAGCTTTAACCCCGCAGGGCAGGGCGGGGAGCTGTTTTTT. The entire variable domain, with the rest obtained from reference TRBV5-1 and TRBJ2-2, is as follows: KAGVTQTPRYLIKTRGQQVTLSCSPISGHRSVSWYQQTPGQGLQFLFEYFSETQRNKGNFPGRFSGRQFSNSRSEMNVSTLELGDSALYLCASSFNPAGQGGELFFGEGSRLTVL.

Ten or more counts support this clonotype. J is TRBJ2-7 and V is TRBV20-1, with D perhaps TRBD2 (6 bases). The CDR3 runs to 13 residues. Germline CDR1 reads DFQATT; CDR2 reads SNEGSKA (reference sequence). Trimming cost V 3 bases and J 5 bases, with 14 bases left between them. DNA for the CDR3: TGCAGTGCTAGGTTGGGGGGTCGGGACGAGCAGTACTTC. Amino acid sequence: CSARLGGRDEQYF.

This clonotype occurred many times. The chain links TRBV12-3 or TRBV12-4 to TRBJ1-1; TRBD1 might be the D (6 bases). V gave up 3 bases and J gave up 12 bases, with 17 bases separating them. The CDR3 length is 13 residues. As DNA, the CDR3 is TGTGCCAGCAGTTTGGGGTCCACAGGGAAAACTTTCTTT. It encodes CASSLGSTGKTFF.

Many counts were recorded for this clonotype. The CDR3 region is CASALGRGSETQYF. DNA for the CDR3: TGTGCCAGCGCCCTAGGGAGGGGTTCGGAGACCCAGTACTTC. The V call is TRBV6-6, the J call TRBJ2-5; 7 bases are shared with TRBD2. With 8 bases clipped from V and 5 bases from J, the junction kept 11 bases outside the gene matches. This CDR3 contains 14 residues. Germline assignment: CDR1 MNHNY and CDR2 SVGAGI (reference sequence).

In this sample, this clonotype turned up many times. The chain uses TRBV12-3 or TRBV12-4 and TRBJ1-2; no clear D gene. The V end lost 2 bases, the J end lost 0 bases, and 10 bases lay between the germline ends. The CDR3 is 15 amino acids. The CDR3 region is CASSLNGRANYGYTF. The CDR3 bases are TGTGCCAGCAGTTTAAACGGGAGAGCTAACTATGGCTACACCTTC.

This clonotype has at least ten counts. CDR3 in amino acids: CASSLVAAGNTEAFF. For the CDR3, the DNA is TGCGCCAGCAGCTTGGTGGCGGCGGGTAACACTGAAGCTTTCTTT. V gene TRBV5-1 combines with J gene TRBJ1-1; D is uncertain. The V and J ends lost 0 bases and 2 bases respectively, with 11 bases between them. The CDR3 sequence is 15 residues long. Germline lookup yields CDR1 SGHRS and CDR2 YFSETQ. The variable domain in full, with the rest retrieved from reference TRBV5-1 and TRBJ1-1, is KAGVTQTPRYLIKTRGQQVTLSCSPISGHRSVSWYQQTPGQGLQFLFEYFSETQRNKGNFPGRFSGRQFSNSRSEMNVSTLELGDSALYLCASSLVAAGNTEAFFGQGTRLTVV.

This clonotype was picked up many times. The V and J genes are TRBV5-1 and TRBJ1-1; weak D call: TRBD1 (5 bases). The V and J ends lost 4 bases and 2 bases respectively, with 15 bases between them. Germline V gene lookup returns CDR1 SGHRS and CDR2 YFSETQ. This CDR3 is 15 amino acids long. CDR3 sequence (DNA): TGCGCCAGCAGCCGTTCCCAGGGAGCCAACACTGAAGCTTTCTTT. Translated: CASSRSQGANTEAFF.

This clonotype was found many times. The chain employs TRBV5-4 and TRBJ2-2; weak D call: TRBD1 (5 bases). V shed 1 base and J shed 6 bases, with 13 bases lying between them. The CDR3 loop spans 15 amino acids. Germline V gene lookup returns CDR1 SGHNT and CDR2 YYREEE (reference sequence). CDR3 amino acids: CASSLLQDLSGELFF. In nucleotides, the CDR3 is TGTGCCAGCAGCTTGTTACAGGACCTTTCCGGGGAGCTGTTTTTT.

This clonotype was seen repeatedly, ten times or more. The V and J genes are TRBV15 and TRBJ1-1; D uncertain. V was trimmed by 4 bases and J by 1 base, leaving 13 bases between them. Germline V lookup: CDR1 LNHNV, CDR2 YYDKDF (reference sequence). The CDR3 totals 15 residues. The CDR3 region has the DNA TGTGCCACCAGCAAGGGAGCTCTGACGAACACTGAAGCTTTCTTT. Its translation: CATSKGALTNTEAFF.

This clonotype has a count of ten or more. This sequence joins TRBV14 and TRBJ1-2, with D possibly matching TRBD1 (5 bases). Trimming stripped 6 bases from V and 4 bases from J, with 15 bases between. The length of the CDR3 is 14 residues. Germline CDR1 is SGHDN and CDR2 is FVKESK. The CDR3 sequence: CASSPGWGVYGYTF. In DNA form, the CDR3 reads TGTGCCAGCAGTCCCGGTTGGGGGGTCTATGGCTACACCTTC.

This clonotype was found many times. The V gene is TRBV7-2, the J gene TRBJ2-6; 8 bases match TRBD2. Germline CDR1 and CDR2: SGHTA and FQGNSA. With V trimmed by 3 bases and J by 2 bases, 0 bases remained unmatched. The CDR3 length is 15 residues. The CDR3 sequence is CASSFGGAGANVLTF. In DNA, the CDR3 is TGTGCCAGCAGCTTCGGGGGGGCTGGGGCCAACGTCCTGACTTTC.

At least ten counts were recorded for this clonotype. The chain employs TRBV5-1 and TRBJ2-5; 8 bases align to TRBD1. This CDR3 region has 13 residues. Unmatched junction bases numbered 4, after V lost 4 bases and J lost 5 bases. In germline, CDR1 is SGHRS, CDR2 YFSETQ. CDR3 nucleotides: TGCGCCAGCAGCCCGACAGGGGTGGAGACCCAGTACTTC. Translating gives CASSPTGVETQYF.

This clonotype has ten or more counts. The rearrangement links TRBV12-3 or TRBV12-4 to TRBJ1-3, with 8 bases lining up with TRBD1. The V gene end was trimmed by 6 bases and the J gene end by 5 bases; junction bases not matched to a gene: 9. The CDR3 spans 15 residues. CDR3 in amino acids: CASRTTGEGRNTIYF. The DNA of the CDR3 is TGTGCCAGCAGGACGACAGGGGAGGGTAGAAACACCATATATTTT.

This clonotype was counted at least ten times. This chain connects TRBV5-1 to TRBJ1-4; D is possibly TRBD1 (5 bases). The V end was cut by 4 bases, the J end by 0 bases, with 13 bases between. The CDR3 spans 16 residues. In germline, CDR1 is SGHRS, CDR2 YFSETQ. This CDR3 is CASSRALRATNEKLFF. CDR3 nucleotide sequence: TGCGCCAGCAGCCGTGCCCTCAGGGCAACTAATGAAAAACTGTTTTTT.

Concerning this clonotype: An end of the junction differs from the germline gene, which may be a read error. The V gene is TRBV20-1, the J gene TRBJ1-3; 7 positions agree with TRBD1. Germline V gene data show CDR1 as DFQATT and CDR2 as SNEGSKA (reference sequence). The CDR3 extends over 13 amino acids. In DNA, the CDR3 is TGCAGTACTAGACAGGGTTTTGAGGACACCATATATTTT. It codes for CSTRQGFEDTIYF.

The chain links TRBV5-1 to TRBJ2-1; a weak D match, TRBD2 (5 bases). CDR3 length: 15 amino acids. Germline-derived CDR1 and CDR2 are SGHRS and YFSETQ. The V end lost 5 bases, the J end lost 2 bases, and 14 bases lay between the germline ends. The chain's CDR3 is CASRFTFGTYNEQFF. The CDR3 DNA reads TGCGCCAGCAGGTTTACCTTCGGGACCTACAATGAGCAGTTCTTC.

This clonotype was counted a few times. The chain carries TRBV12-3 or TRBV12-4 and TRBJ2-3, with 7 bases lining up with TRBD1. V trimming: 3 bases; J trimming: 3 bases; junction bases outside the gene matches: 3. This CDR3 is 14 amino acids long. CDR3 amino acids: CASSLTGPTDTQYF. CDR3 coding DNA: TGTGCCAGCAGTTTGACAGGGCCGACAGATACGCAGTATTTT.

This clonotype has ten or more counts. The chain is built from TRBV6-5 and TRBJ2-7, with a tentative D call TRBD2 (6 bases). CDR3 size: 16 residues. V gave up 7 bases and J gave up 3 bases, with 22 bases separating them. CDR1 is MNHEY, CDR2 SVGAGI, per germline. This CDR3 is CASITRLGGGSYEQYF. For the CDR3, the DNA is TGTGCCAGCATCACCCGCCTCGGGGGAGGTAGCTACGAGCAGTACTTC.

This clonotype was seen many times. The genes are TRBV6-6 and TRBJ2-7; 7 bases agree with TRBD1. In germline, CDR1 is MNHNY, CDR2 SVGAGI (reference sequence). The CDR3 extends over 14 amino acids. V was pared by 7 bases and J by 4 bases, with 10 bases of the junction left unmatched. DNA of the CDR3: TGTGCCAGCAAACCCCGGGACAGCCAATACGAGCAGTACTTC. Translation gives CASKPRDSQYEQYF.

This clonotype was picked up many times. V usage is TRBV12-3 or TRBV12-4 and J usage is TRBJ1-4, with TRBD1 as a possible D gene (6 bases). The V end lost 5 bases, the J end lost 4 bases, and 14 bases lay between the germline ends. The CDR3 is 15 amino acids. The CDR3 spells CASSRGGRVNEKLFF. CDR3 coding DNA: TGTGCCAGCAGTCGGGGGGGGCGGGTTAATGAAAAACTGTTTTTT.

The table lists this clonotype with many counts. CDR3 residues: CASSPISQGPPYEQYF. CDR3 nucleotide sequence: TGTGCCAGCAGCCCTATCTCCCAGGGCCCACCCTACGAGCAGTACTTC. The chain carries TRBV9 and TRBJ2-7; tentative D call: TRBD1 (5 bases). This CDR3 region has 16 residues. Germline-derived CDR1 and CDR2 are SGDLS and YYNGEE. V was cut by 4 bases and J by 2 bases, with 19 bases left in between.

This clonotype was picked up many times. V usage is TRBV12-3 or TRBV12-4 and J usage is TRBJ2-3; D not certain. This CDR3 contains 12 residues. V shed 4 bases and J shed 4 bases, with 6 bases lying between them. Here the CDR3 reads CASSYTPDTQYF. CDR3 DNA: TGTGCCAGCAGTTATACTCCAGATACGCAGTATTTT.

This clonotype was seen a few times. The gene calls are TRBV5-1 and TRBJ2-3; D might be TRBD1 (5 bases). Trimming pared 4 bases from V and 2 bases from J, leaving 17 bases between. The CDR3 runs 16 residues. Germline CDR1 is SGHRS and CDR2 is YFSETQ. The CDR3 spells CASSRQFGGDTDTQYF. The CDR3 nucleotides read TGCGCCAGCAGCCGACAGTTTGGTGGCGACACAGATACGCAGTATTTT.

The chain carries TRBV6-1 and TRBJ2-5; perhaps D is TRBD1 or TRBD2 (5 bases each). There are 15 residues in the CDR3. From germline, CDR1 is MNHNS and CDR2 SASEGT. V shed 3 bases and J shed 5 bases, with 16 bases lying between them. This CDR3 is CASSEFGYEGETQYF. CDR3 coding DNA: TGTGCCAGCAGTGAGTTTGGCTACGAGGGGGAGACCCAGTACTTC.

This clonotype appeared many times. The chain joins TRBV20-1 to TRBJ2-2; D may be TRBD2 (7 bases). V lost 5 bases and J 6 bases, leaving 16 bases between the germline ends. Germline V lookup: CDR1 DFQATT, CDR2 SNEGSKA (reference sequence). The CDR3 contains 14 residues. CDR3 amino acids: CSAPNPGGPGELFF. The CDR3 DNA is TGCAGTGCTCCAAACCCCGGGGGGCCCGGGGAGCTGTTTTTT.

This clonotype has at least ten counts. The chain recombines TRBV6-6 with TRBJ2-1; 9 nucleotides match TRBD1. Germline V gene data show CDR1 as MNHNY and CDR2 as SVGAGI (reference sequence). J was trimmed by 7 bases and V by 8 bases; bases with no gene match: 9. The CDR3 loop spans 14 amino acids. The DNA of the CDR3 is TGTGCCAGCGCCGGACAGGGGAGGTCGAATGAGCAGTTCTTC. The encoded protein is CASAGQGRSNEQFF.

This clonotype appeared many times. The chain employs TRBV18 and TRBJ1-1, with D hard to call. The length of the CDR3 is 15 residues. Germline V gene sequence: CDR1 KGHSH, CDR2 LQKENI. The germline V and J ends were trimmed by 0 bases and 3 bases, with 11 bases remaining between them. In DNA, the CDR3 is TGTGCCAGCTCACCACCGAACTTATCGGACACTGAAGCTTTCTTT. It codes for CASSPPNLSDTEAFF. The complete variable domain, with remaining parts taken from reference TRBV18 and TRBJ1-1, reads NAGVMQNPRHLVRRRGQEARLRCSPMKGHSHVYWYRQLPEEGLKFMVYLQKENIIDESGMPKERFSAEFPKEGPSILRIQQVVRGDSAAYFCASSPPNLSDTEAFFGQGTRLTVV.